These 21 T cell receptor beta chains came from one sample sequenced in a study of T cell responses to AZD1222 COVID-19 vaccine. Method: immunoSEQ multiplex PCR; TCRdb's copy keeps in-frame clones and lacks some. The table has some 92,000 clones, around 93% seen once; the top ten hold 7.5%. Sequences were derived from peripheral blood, sampled on day 0 of AZD1222 vaccination. The receptors were sampled from an adult in good health.

CDR3 sequence (DNA): TGTGCCAGCAGTGAATTCCCAGGGTCCTACGAGCAGTACTTC. Its protein is CASSEFPGSYEQYF. The chain uses TRBV2 and TRBJ2-7; TRBD1 might be the D (5 bases). In germline, CDR1 is SNHLY, CDR2 FYNNEI. V dropped 2 bases and J dropped 1 base, with 9 bases sitting between them. This CDR3 comprises 14 residues.

The chain links TRBV15 to TRBJ2-1, with D maybe TRBD2 (6 bases). V gave up 8 bases and J gave up 2 bases, with 19 bases separating them. This CDR3 has 16 residues. CDR1 and CDR2 (germline): LNHNV, YYDKDF (reference sequence). The CDR3 region is CATGLWGTGAYNEQFF. CDR3 nucleotide sequence: TGTGCCACCGGGCTTTGGGGGACGGGGGCCTACAATGAGCAGTTCTTC.

The chain is built from TRBV15 and TRBJ2-3; D is unclear. This CDR3 is 14 amino acids long. The germline V gene has CDR1 LNHNV and CDR2 YYDKDF (reference sequence). Trimming removed 0 bases from V and 4 bases from J, with 8 bases in between. In DNA form, the CDR3 reads TGTGCCACCAGCAGAGATCTAGTCTCAGATACGCAGTATTTT. Translated, it gives CATSRDLVSDTQYF.

This clone was recorded only once. This chain joins TRBV2 and TRBJ1-2, with 10 bases aligning to TRBD1. The V gene end was trimmed by 8 bases and the J gene end by 6 bases; junction bases not matched to a gene: 3. The V gene's germline CDR1 is SNHLY and CDR2 FYNNEI. The CDR3 consists of 12 residues. The CDR3 bases are TGTGCCAGCCGGGGACAGGGGAATGGCTACACCTTC. Amino acids: CASRGQGNGYTF.

The J gene is TRBJ1-1, the V gene TRBV7-3; TRBD1 matches 7 bases. The CDR3 has 14 residues. The ends lost 4 bases at V and 3 bases at J; junction bases unmatched: 5. Germline V gene sequence: CDR1 SGHTA, CDR2 FQGTGA. The CDR3 region is CASSSQGGHTEAFF. As DNA, the CDR3 is TGTGCCAGCAGCTCCCAGGGGGGCCACACTGAAGCTTTCTTT.

This chain links TRBV6-5 with TRBJ1-5; weak D call: TRBD1 (5 bases). The CDR3 has 13 amino acids. Trimming removed 7 bases from V and 4 bases from J, with 11 bases in between. The germline CDR1 and CDR2 sequences are MNHEY and SVGAGI. CDR3 amino acids: CASKGTFNQPQHF. CDR3 coding DNA: TGTGCCAGCAAAGGGACGTTTAATCAGCCCCAGCATTTT.

The chain couples TRBV19 to TRBJ2-3, with D possibly matching TRBD2 (6 bases). The V and J ends lost 5 bases and 5 bases respectively, with 8 bases between them. CDR3 length equals 12 residues. The germline CDR1 and CDR2 sequences are LNHDA and SQIVND (reference sequence). In nucleotides, the CDR3 is TGTGCCAGTAGTGGGCGGGGAGATACGCAGTATTTT. It specifies CASSGRGDTQYF.

The V and J genes are TRBV24-1 and TRBJ1-2; D gene unclear. Germline CDR1 is KGHDR and CDR2 is SFDVKD. CDR3 length equals 12 residues. V lost 2 bases and J lost 8, with 8 bases in between. The CDR3 nucleotides read TGTGCCACCAGTGATTCAGGTTTCGGCTACACCTTC. Its translation: CATSDSGFGYTF.

The V and J genes are TRBV10-1 and TRBJ1-6, with D perhaps matching TRBD1 (5 bases). V lost 1 base and J 5 bases, leaving 15 bases between the germline ends. This CDR3 is built from 17 residues. Germline V lookup: CDR1 WNHNN, CDR2 SYGVQD (reference sequence). The CDR3 sequence: CASSEFRQQDHNSPLHF. DNA for the CDR3: TGCGCCAGCAGTGAGTTTCGTCAACAGGACCATAATTCACCCCTCCACTTT.

The chain uses TRBV6-1 and TRBJ2-1, with 9 bases identical to TRBD2. Unmatched junction bases numbered 8, after V lost 2 bases and J lost 12 bases. The CDR3 is 14 amino acids. The germline V gene encodes CDR1 MNHNS and CDR2 SASEGT. The CDR3 loop is CASSEHGGRGGQFF. The CDR3 nucleotides read TGTGCCAGCAGTGAACATGGCGGGAGGGGCGGGCAGTTCTTC.

The chain recombines TRBV4-2 with TRBJ1-5, with D perhaps TRBD1 (6 bases). In germline, CDR1 is LGHNA, CDR2 YNFKEQ. V was clipped by 4 bases and J by 0 bases, with 19 bases between them. The CDR3 length is 18 residues. CDR3 nucleotide sequence: TGTGCCAGCAGCCTCGGGACCCAGGGGCCTTATAGCAATCAGCCCCAGCATTTT. Its translation: CASSLGTQGPYSNQPQHF.

The rearrangement joins TRBV6-5 to TRBJ2-7; 14 nucleotides align to TRBD2. Germline V gene data show CDR1 as MNHEY and CDR2 as SVGAGI. The CDR3 is 15 amino acids. V was clipped by 6 bases and J by 7 bases; unmatched bases: 8. The CDR3 DNA reads as TGTGCCAGCAGCCCAGGACTAGCGGGAGGCTGGGAGCAGTACTTC. It specifies CASSPGLAGGWEQYF.

This sequence joins TRBV25-1 and TRBJ1-4; 9 bases map to TRBD1. The germline V gene has CDR1 MGHDK and CDR2 SYGVNS. V shed 5 bases and J 3 bases; nucleotides not matched to a gene: 13. This CDR3 has 18 residues. The CDR3 reads CASSFGRQGGFPNEKLFF. The CDR3 nucleotides read TGTGCCAGCAGTTTTGGCAGACAGGGGGGTTTTCCTAATGAAAAACTGTTTTTT.

V and J are TRBV30 and TRBJ2-1; D remains unclear. CDR3 length: 14 amino acids. V was trimmed by 1 base and J by 12 bases, leaving 19 bases between them. Looked up from germline, CDR1 is GTSNPN and CDR2 is SVGIG (reference sequence). CDR3 region: CAWSGSGNPVGQFF. The CDR3 DNA follows: TGTGCCTGGAGTGGGTCGGGTAACCCGGTGGGGCAGTTCTTC.

This rearrangement joins TRBV18 to TRBJ1-2, with D tentatively TRBD1 (6 bases). The CDR3 is 14 residues long. Per the germline V gene, CDR1 is KGHSH and CDR2 is LQKENI. V shed 5 bases and J shed 0 bases, with 10 bases lying between them. This CDR3 is CASSATGANYGYTF. DNA for the CDR3: TGTGCCAGCTCAGCGACAGGAGCTAACTATGGCTACACCTTC.

V and J are TRBV14 and TRBJ1-2; D might be TRBD1 (5 bases). Germline values: CDR1 SGHDN, CDR2 FVKESK. Trimming removed 2 bases from V and 8 bases from J, with 15 bases in between. The CDR3 length is 14 residues. CDR3 in amino acids: CASSQPGTYSGYTF. CDR3 nucleotides: TGTGCCAGCAGCCAACCGGGGACGTACTCAGGCTACACCTTC.

The chain joins TRBV11-2 to TRBJ2-7, with 7 bases fitting TRBD2. The CDR3 totals 15 residues. Germline values: CDR1 SGHAT, CDR2 FQNNGV. V shed 1 base and J 0 bases; nucleotides not matched to a gene: 3. The CDR3 bases are TGTGCCAGCAGCTTAGCGTCTAGCGGCTCCTACGAGCAGTACTTC. Encoded protein: CASSLASSGSYEQYF.

The gene calls are TRBV28 and TRBJ2-2, with 9 positions matching TRBD2. Trimming took 7 bases from V and 2 from J; bases not matched to a gene: 2. This CDR3 is built from 14 residues. CDR1 and CDR2 from the germline V gene are MDHEN and SYDVKM. CDR3 nucleotide sequence: TGTGCCAGCAAAGCGGGAGGCAACACCGGGGAGCTGTTTTTT. Translating gives CASKAGGNTGELFF. Full variable domain (missing parts from reference TRBV28 and TRBJ2-2): DVKVTQSSRYLVKRTGEKVFLECVQDMDHENMFWYRQDPGLGLRLIYFSYDVKMKEKGDIPEGYSVSREKKERFSLILESASTNQTSMYLCASKAGGNTGELFFGEGSRLTVL.

The chain has TRBV10-3 and TRBJ1-2; TRBD1 agrees at 9 bases. Trimming took 4 bases from V and 7 from J; bases not matched to a gene: 10. Germline assignment: CDR1 ENHRY and CDR2 SYGVKD. The CDR3 is 15 residues long. CDR3 protein: CAISGTGVVPGGYTF. DNA for the CDR3: TGTGCCATCAGTGGGACAGGGGTGGTCCCCGGTGGCTACACCTTC.

CDR3 coding DNA: TGCGCCAGCAGCCAAGGCGGGCAGGAGAATGAAAAACTGTTTTTT. Translated: CASSQGGQENEKLFF. The chain uses TRBV4-3 and TRBJ1-4; D is unresolved. This CDR3 has 15 amino acids. V lost 1 base to trimming and J lost 5 bases, with 11 bases between them. Germline CDR1 reads LGHNA; CDR2 reads YSLEER.

V is TRBV9 and J is TRBJ2-3; 8 nucleotides line up with TRBD1. From germline, CDR1 is SGDLS and CDR2 YYNGEE. This CDR3 is 14 amino acids long. Losses at the gene ends were 4 bases for V and 3 bases for J; bases not matched to a gene: 4. The CDR3 nucleotides are TGTGCCAGCAGCACCCGACAGGGGACAGATACGCAGTATTTT. Residues: CASSTRQGTDTQYF.